This TCR beta chain emerged from a study of vaccination and CD4 T cells after COVID-19. At the level of the study: At a median approximately 97 days (range 35 to 161) after diagnosis, post-COVID samples were drawn.

Treatment reported: approximately nine-day PBMC culture with coronavirus spike peptide pools or control peptides (ViraFEST assay). Turning to this clonotype: Its antigen is not identified.

Scientists ran DNA taken from cultured CD4+ T cells through the Oncomine TCR Beta short-read assay for sequencing. TCRdb reprocessed the PCR reads with MiXCR, giving one entry per CDR3 protein. In the table there are roughly 20,000 distinct CDR3 sequences, 55% to 70% of which are singletons. CDR3 length: 15 residues. Trimming stripped 2 bases from V and 0 bases from J, with 8 bases between. Germline CDR1 is SGHTA and CDR2 is FQGNSA. The rearrangement links TRBV7-2 to TRBJ1-3; D unresolved. The receptor's source is a human donor who had recovered from COVID-19. The specimen was CD4+ T cells from blood, cultured in vitro. Here the CDR3 reads CASSLLGVSGNTIYF. In nucleotides, the CDR3 is TGTGCCAGCAGCTTACTGGGAGTCTCTGGAAACACCATATATTTT.